These 5 T cell receptor beta chains share one sample of origin, sequenced in a study of blood T cell repertoires in COVID-19. Using immunoSEQ multiplex PCR, the repertoire was profiled, and TCRdb retains in-frame clones only, with some absent. The sample holds about 410,000 clones, more than 80% seen once. The sequenced sample consisted of peripheral blood. All receptors come from a woman aged 25 to 39 with active or convalescent COVID-19.

CDR3 coding DNA: TGTGCCAGCAGCCAAGGGAATCTGGAGGGCCAAGAGACCCAGTACTTC. Translation gives CASSQGNLEGQETQYF. The chain recombines TRBV3-1 (or the pseudogene TRBV3-2) with TRBJ2-5, with D perhaps matching TRBD2 (6 bases). With 1 base removed from V and 1 base from J, the gap between germline ends came to 13 bases. This CDR3 contains 16 residues. Germline CDR1 LGHDT, CDR2 YNNKEL (reference sequence).

The chain is built from TRBV5-4 and TRBJ2-3; no definite D call. Per the germline V gene, CDR1 is SGHNT and CDR2 is YYREEE (reference sequence). The ends were cut back, 1 base at V and 0 bases at J, with 9 bases in the middle. The CDR3 covers 15 residues. CDR3 nucleotides: TGTGCCAGCAGCTTGAATGATGCGAGCACAGATACGCAGTATTTT. Amino acids: CASSLNDASTDTQYF.

The rearrangement joins TRBV6-6 to TRBJ1-3; weak D call: TRBD1 (6 bases). Per germline, CDR1 MNHNY and CDR2 SVGAGI (reference sequence). V lost 4 bases and J 4 bases, leaving 14 bases between the germline ends. This CDR3 has 15 residues. The chain's CDR3 is CASSLTEQGGNTIYF. DNA for the CDR3: TGTGCCAGCAGTTTAACAGAACAGGGCGGAAACACCATATATTTT.

This chain joins TRBV6-1 and TRBJ1-1, with D tentatively TRBD1 (5 bases). Germline CDR1 is MNHNS and CDR2 is SASEGT. The CDR3 length is 15 residues. V lost 2 bases to trimming and J lost 1 base, with 11 bases between them. In DNA form, the CDR3 reads TGTGCCAGCAGTGAAACCCCGGGGGGGAACACTGAAGCTTTCTTT. It specifies CASSETPGGNTEAFF.

The V gene is TRBV5-1, the J gene TRBJ2-7; 9 bases line up with TRBD2. Unmatched junction bases numbered 3, after V lost 0 bases and J lost 2 bases. Germline assignment: CDR1 SGHRS and CDR2 YFSETQ. The length of the CDR3 is 15 residues. The CDR3 protein is CASSLVAGDTYEQYF. In nucleotides, the CDR3 is TGCGCCAGCAGCTTGGTAGCGGGAGATACCTACGAGCAGTACTTC.